The 30 T cell receptor beta chains reported below all come from one sample, sequenced in a study of identical twins. TCRdb reprocessed the 5' RACE reads via MiXCR and lists one record per CDR3 protein. The sample lists roughly 220,000 distinct CDR3 sequences, over 5.5% occurring once. This sample was shared with a second study, whose subject was T cells expressing NK-cell markers.

The sequenced material came from CD8+ T cells sorted from blood. Every receptor here comes from a woman under 30 in good health.

V is TRBV19 and J is TRBJ1-6; D remains unclear. This CDR3 has 13 residues. Germline assignment: CDR1 LNHDA and CDR2 SQIVND (reference sequence). The V and J ends lost 1 base and 13 bases respectively, with 11 bases between them. CDR3 DNA: TGTGCCAGTAGTATAGTGAAGAGTTCGCCCCTCCACTTT. Translated: CASSIVKSSPLHF.

This clonotype was observed many times. The CDR3 spells CASSLDRAGDEQFF. For the CDR3, the DNA is TGTGCCAGCAGCTTAGACAGGGCCGGGGATGAGCAGTTCTTC. The gene calls are TRBV7-9 and TRBJ2-1, with a tentative D call TRBD1 (6 bases). The CDR3 covers 14 residues. The germline CDR1 and CDR2 sequences are SEHNR and FQNEAQ (reference sequence). V was clipped by 1 base and J by 8 bases, with 12 bases between them.

Many counts were recorded for this clonotype. This rearrangement joins TRBV11-3 to TRBJ2-1, with 8 nucleotides matching TRBD2. V gave up 1 base and J gave up 4 bases; unmatched junction bases: 3. In germline, CDR1 is SGHNT, CDR2 YENEEA. There are 15 residues in the CDR3. Here the CDR3 reads CASSLAAGDYNEQFF. CDR3 sequence (DNA): TGTGCCAGCAGCTTAGCAGCGGGGGATTACAATGAGCAGTTCTTC. The full variable domain, completed using reference TRBV11-3 and TRBJ2-1, is EAGVVQSPRYKIIEKKQPVAFWCNPISGHNTLYWYLQNLGQGPELLIRYENEEAVDDSQLPKDRFSAERLKGVDSTLKIQPAELGDSAVYLCASSLAAGDYNEQFFGPGTRLTVL.

This chain uses TRBV3-1 with TRBJ1-2; D perhaps matches TRBD1 (5 bases). The V end lost 3 bases, the J end lost 7 bases, and 9 bases lay between the germline ends. The CDR3 is 12 residues long. CDR1 and CDR2 (germline): LGHDT, YNNKEL (reference sequence). In DNA, the CDR3 is TGTGCCAGCAGCCAGCCGGGACTTGGCTACACCTTC. This sequence encodes CASSQPGLGYTF.

This clonotype was detected only a few times. This chain uses TRBV6-5 with TRBJ2-7, with 14 bases matching TRBD2. The germline V gene has CDR1 MNHEY and CDR2 SVGAGI. The ends lost 0 bases at V and 5 bases at J; junction bases unmatched: 6. The length of the CDR3 is 17 residues. Here the CDR3 reads CASSYSRLAGGPNEQYF. The CDR3 nucleotides read TGTGCCAGCAGTTACTCGAGACTAGCGGGAGGGCCCAACGAGCAGTACTTC.

This clonotype came up many times. The chain uses TRBV5-6 and TRBJ1-6; 8 bases map to TRBD1. V was pared by 7 bases and J by 11 bases, with 17 bases of the junction left unmatched. The germline V gene has CDR1 SGHDT and CDR2 YYEEEE. This CDR3 comprises 16 residues. The chain's CDR3 is CASGQGVGEITPPLHF. CDR3 in DNA: TGTGCCAGCGGACAGGGTGTGGGGGAGATAACCCCACCCCTCCACTTT.

In this sample, this clonotype turned up a few times. J is TRBJ1-1 and V is TRBV6-5, with unresolved D. Germline lookup yields CDR1 MNHEY and CDR2 SVGAGI. Trimming removed 8 bases at V and 4 bases at J, with 11 bases between. The CDR3 consists of 12 residues. The CDR3 DNA reads TGTGCCAGCGGCGCCGGCGGCACTGAAGCTTTCTTT. Protein: CASGAGGTEAFF.

The rearrangement links TRBV5-1 to TRBJ2-5; D is perhaps TRBD1 (6 bases). The length of the CDR3 is 16 residues. Germline CDR1 and CDR2: SGHRS and YFSETQ. V was clipped by 0 bases and J by 5 bases, with 17 bases between them. The CDR3 loop reads CASSLGPGQPRETQYF. The CDR3 DNA reads TGCGCCAGCAGCTTGGGTCCCGGACAGCCTCGGGAGACCCAGTACTTC. Filled out from reference TRBV5-1 and TRBJ2-5, the complete variable domain reads KAGVTQTPRYLIKTRGQQVTLSCSPISGHRSVSWYQQTPGQGLQFLFEYFSETQRNKGNFPGRFSGRQFSNSRSEMNVSTLELGDSALYLCASSLGPGQPRETQYFGPGTRLLVL.

The V and J genes are TRBV20-1 and TRBJ2-7; D is perhaps TRBD2 (6 bases). The V and J ends lost 6 bases and 4 bases respectively, with 22 bases between them. This CDR3 spans 15 amino acids. Germline CDR1 is DFQATT and CDR2 is SNEGSKA (reference sequence). The CDR3 reads CSATTTSSGPYEQYF. The CDR3 DNA follows: TGCAGTGCAACAACGACTAGTTCCGGGCCATACGAGCAGTACTTC.

In this sample, this clonotype turned up many times. The genes are TRBV12-3 or TRBV12-4 and TRBJ2-7; 13 bases agree with TRBD2. CDR3 size: 15 residues. V was pared by 6 bases and J by 6 bases, with 8 bases of the junction left unmatched. CDR3 sequence: CASSLPGLAGSEQYF. In DNA, the CDR3 is TGTGCCAGCAGCCTTCCGGGACTAGCGGGGAGCGAGCAGTACTTC.

The rearrangement uses TRBV11-2 and TRBJ2-1; 8 nucleotides agree with TRBD2. From germline, CDR1 is SGHAT and CDR2 FQNNGV. The junction had 3 bases not matched to a gene; V was cut back by 1 base and J by 13 bases. CDR3 size: 12 residues. The CDR3, as DNA: TGTGCCAGCAGCTTAGGACTAGCGAGTCAGTTCTTC. This translates into CASSLGLASQFF.

The sample holds a few counts of this clonotype. The genes are TRBV7-9 and TRBJ2-1, with D perhaps TRBD1 (5 bases). This CDR3 has 15 amino acids. Trimming left V 1 base short and J 7 bases short, with 14 bases between. The germline V gene has CDR1 SEHNR and CDR2 FQNEAQ (reference sequence). As DNA, the CDR3 is TGTGCCAGCAGCTTAGTAGGGGCCCCACGGAATGAGCAGTTCTTC. Amino acid sequence: CASSLVGAPRNEQFF.

This rearrangement joins TRBV13 to TRBJ2-2; D gene ambiguous. CDR1 is PRHDT and CDR2 is FYEKMQ in the germline V gene (reference sequence). Trimming took 5 bases from V and 6 from J, leaving 7 bases between them. This CDR3 is built from 12 residues. The DNA of the CDR3 is TGTGCCAGCAGCACAATCTCCGGGGAGCTGTTTTTT. It is translated as CASSTISGELFF.

This clonotype was counted at least ten times. This chain uses TRBV20-1 with TRBJ2-2; tentative D call: TRBD2 (5 bases). CDR1 DFQATT and CDR2 SNEGSKA come from the germline V gene (reference sequence). The CDR3 runs 13 residues. V was shortened by 6 bases and J by 5 bases, with 13 bases between the two germline ends. The CDR3 reads CSAGSLDTGELFF. CDR3 sequence (DNA): TGCAGTGCGGGTTCACTAGATACCGGGGAGCTGTTTTTT.

Only a few counts were recorded for this clonotype. The gene calls are TRBV12-5 and TRBJ2-1; D is unresolved. Trimming stripped 0 bases from V and 8 bases from J, with 8 bases between. The germline CDR1 and CDR2 sequences are LGHNT and FRNRAP. The CDR3 covers 13 residues. The CDR3 DNA is TGTGCTAGTGGTTTGGTCGGGTTCCATGAGCAGTTCTTC. Translated, it gives CASGLVGFHEQFF.

This clonotype was seen many times. This chain links TRBV3-1 with TRBJ2-1; D unclear. V gave up 1 base and J gave up 9 bases, with 10 bases separating them. Per the germline V gene, CDR1 is LGHDT and CDR2 is YNNKEL (reference sequence). The CDR3 runs 13 residues. CDR3 protein: CASSQVAAAEQFF. CDR3 DNA sequence: TGTGCCAGCAGCCAAGTCGCCGCGGCTGAGCAGTTCTTC.

This clonotype was counted a few times. The chain couples TRBV7-9 to TRBJ2-7; 7 nucleotides agree with TRBD2. The CDR3 extends over 16 amino acids. Germline V gene sequence: CDR1 SEHNR, CDR2 FQNEAQ (reference sequence). V shed 1 base and J 0 bases; nucleotides not matched to a gene: 6. The CDR3 sequence: CASSLGLAGISYEQYF. CDR3 nucleotide sequence: TGTGCCAGCAGCTTAGGGTTAGCGGGTATCTCCTACGAGCAGTACTTC.

This clonotype was found a few times. V and J are TRBV6-1 and TRBJ2-3; either TRBD1 or TRBD2 may supply D (5 bases each). This CDR3 is 18 amino acids long. Looked up from germline, CDR1 is MNHNS and CDR2 is SASEGT. V shed 8 bases and J shed 0 bases, with 24 bases lying between them. CDR3 DNA: TGTGCCAGCCGGGACGGACTCCGATACACTTCTAGCACAGATACGCAGTATTTT. The encoded protein is CASRDGLRYTSSTDTQYF.

The chain couples TRBV2 to TRBJ2-5, with D possibly TRBD1 on 5 matching bases. Germline values: CDR1 SNHLY, CDR2 FYNNEI. V was pared by 0 bases and J by 5 bases, with 13 bases between. CDR3 length: 15 residues. CDR3 residues: CASSEASRGLETQYF. The CDR3 DNA sequence: TGTGCCAGCAGTGAAGCGTCTAGGGGCCTGGAGACCCAGTACTTC. The full variable domain, completed using reference TRBV2 and TRBJ2-5, is EPEVTQTPSHQVTQMGQEVILRCVPISNHLYFYWYRQILGQKVEFLVSFYNNEISEKSEIFDDQFSVERPDGSNFTLKIRSTKLEDSAMYFCASSEASRGLETQYFGPGTRLLVL.

This clonotype has at least ten counts. This chain's CDR3 is CASSFGQGKGYTF. For the CDR3, the DNA is TGTGCCAGCAGCTTCGGACAGGGCAAAGGCTACACCTTC. The chain is built from TRBV7-3 and TRBJ1-2; the match to TRBD1 covers 8 bases. J lost 8 bases, V lost 3 bases, and 5 bases had no gene match. CDR1 and CDR2 from the germline V gene are SGHTA and FQGTGA. This CDR3 region has 13 residues. Full variable domain (missing parts from reference TRBV7-3 and TRBJ1-2): GAGVSQTPSNKVTEKGKYVELRCDPISGHTALYWYRQSLGQGPEFLIYFQGTGAADDSGLPNDRFFAVRPEGSVSTLKIQRTERGDSAVYLCASSFGQGKGYTFGSGTRLTVV.

This clonotype was counted at least ten times. The CDR3 DNA reads as TGTGCCAGCAGAACCTGGGACGGGAGCAATGAGCAGTTCTTC. It encodes CASRTWDGSNEQFF. The rearrangement uses TRBV6-1 and TRBJ2-1; D might be TRBD2 (6 bases). Trimming took off 6 bases at V and 6 bases at J, with 15 bases between the two ends. The CDR3 has 14 residues. Germline V gives CDR1 MNHNS, CDR2 SASEGT.

This clonotype was seen a handful of times. CDR3: CSVALTGHGELFF. The CDR3 coding sequence is TGCAGCGTTGCCCTGACAGGGCATGGGGAGCTGTTTTTT. This rearrangement joins TRBV29-1 to TRBJ2-2, with 7 bases fitting TRBD1. The CDR3 consists of 13 residues. V lost 4 bases, J lost 8 bases, and 7 bases stayed unmatched. Germline V gives CDR1 SQVTM, CDR2 ANQGSEA.

The chain carries TRBV5-5 and TRBJ2-5; D call uncertain. Germline V CDR1 and CDR2: SGHKS, YYEKEE (reference sequence). V lost 4 bases, J lost 1 base, and 5 bases lay in between. The CDR3 is 12 residues long. As DNA, the CDR3 is TGTGCCAGCAGCGACCCCCAAGAGACCCAGTACTTC. Amino acids: CASSDPQETQYF.

This clonotype appeared many times. The chain employs TRBV4-3 and TRBJ2-6, with D unresolved. Germline V CDR1 and CDR2: LGHNA, YSLEER. This CDR3 comprises 15 residues. Trimming removed 1 base from V and 3 bases from J, with 7 bases in between. The CDR3 loop is CASSQGSLGANVLTF. The CDR3 coding sequence is TGCGCCAGCAGCCAAGGATCGCTTGGGGCCAACGTCCTGACTTTC.

This clonotype was counted ten times or more. This chain connects TRBV11-2 to TRBJ1-1, with 8 bases identical to TRBD1. J was trimmed by 4 bases and V by 0 bases; bases with no gene match: 1. The length of the CDR3 is 14 residues. CDR1 and CDR2 from the germline V gene are SGHAT and FQNNGV. The CDR3: CASSLEGQATEAFF. CDR3 nucleotide sequence: TGTGCCAGCAGCTTAGAGGGACAGGCCACTGAAGCTTTCTTT.

The V and J genes are TRBV7-9 and TRBJ1-4; the match to TRBD1 covers 7 bases. This CDR3 has 17 amino acids. The germline V gene has CDR1 SEHNR and CDR2 FQNEAQ (reference sequence). After removal of 4 bases from V and 0 bases from J, the junction contained 8 bases not matched to a gene. The CDR3 protein is CASSSIKGAATNEKLFF. For the CDR3, the DNA is TGTGCCAGCAGCTCCATAAAGGGGGCAGCAACTAATGAAAAACTGTTTTTT.

In its sample, this clonotype was seen a few times. The chain recombines TRBV12-5 with TRBJ2-1; TRBD2 matches at 7 bases. The CDR3 contains 15 residues. V shed 5 bases, J shed 3 bases, and the junction held 7 bases outside the gene matches. Germline V gene lookup returns CDR1 LGHNT and CDR2 FRNRAP. For the CDR3, the DNA is TGTGCTAGTGGTGGATCTAGCGGTATCTACAATGAGCAGTTCTTC. It translates to CASGGSSGIYNEQFF.

Ten or more counts support this clonotype. The V and J genes are TRBV12-3 or TRBV12-4 and TRBJ2-1; D gene ambiguous. This CDR3 is built from 16 residues. The V end lost 4 bases, the J end lost 0 bases, and 13 bases lay between the germline ends. CDR3 in DNA: TGTGCCAGCAGTTCCCCAAGCCCTAGCTCCTACAATGAGCAGTTCTTC. It is translated as CASSSPSPSSYNEQFF.

The CDR3 DNA reads as TGTGCCAGCAGCTTAGGACGACAGGGTGGCACCTACGAGCAGTACTTC. As protein: CASSLGRQGGTYEQYF. The J gene is TRBJ2-7, the V gene TRBV7-8; 7 bases agree with TRBD1. Germline V gene data show CDR1 as SGHVS and CDR2 as FQNEAQ. Losses at the gene ends were 1 base for V and 2 bases for J; bases not matched to a gene: 8. The CDR3 totals 16 residues.

This clonotype has ten or more counts. V and J are TRBV6-1 and TRBJ2-1; 9 bases are a match to TRBD2. This CDR3 is 16 amino acids long. The trim removed 7 bases at V and 1 base at J, leaving 8 bases unmatched. CDR1 MNHNS and CDR2 SASEGT come from the germline V gene. The DNA for the CDR3 is TGTGCCAGCATGGTTAGCGGGAGAAGATCCTACAATGAGCAGTTCTTC. This gives the protein CASMVSGRRSYNEQFF.